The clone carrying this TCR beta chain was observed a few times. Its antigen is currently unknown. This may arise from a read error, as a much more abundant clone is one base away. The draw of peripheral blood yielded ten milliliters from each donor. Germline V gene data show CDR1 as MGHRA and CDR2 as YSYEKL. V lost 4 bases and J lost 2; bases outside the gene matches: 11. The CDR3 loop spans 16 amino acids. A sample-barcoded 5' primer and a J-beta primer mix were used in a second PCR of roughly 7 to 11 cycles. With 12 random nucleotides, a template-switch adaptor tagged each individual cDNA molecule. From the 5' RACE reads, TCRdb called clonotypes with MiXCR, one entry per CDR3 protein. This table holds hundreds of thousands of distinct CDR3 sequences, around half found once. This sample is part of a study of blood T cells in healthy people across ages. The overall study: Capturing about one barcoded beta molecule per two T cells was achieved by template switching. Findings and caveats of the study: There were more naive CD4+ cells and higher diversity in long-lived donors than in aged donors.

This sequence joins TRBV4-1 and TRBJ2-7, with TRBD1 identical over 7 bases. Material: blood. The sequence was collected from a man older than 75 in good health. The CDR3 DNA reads TGCGCCAGCAGCCCTTCCGTGACAGGGCTAACCTACGAGCAGTACTTC. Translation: CASSPSVTGLTYEQYF.